The rows below give T cell receptor beta chains drawn from one sample of a study of cytomegalovirus exposure and HLA in healthy donors. The protocol was immunoSEQ multiplex PCR, while the TCRdb copy is restricted to in-frame clones and leaves out a portion. The profile shows roughly 120,000 clones, 50% to 70% of them singletons. Sequenced: PBMCs. The source is a woman aged 40 to 50 in good health and CMV-seropositive. The CDR3 runs from the conserved cysteine through the conserved F or W. A D gene is named only where the DNA matches it firmly. The size field is filled for only some rows; it gives once, few, many or a size class.

>once|TRBV11-2|TRBJ2-7|15|.
CASSPEAGQIYEQYF
TGTGCCAGCAGCCCAGAGGCGGGACAGATCTACGAGCAGTACTTC
>.|TRBV7-9|TRBJ2-1|12|.
CASRPDNNEQFF
TGTGCCAGCAGACCAGATAACAATGAGCAGTTCTTC
>.|TRBV6-6|TRBJ2-2|14|TRBD2
CASSYTRGTGELFF
TGTGCCAGCAGTTACACGCGGGGGACCGGGGAGCTGTTTTTT
>few|TRBV5-1|TRBJ2-3|14|TRBD2
CASSVSGSPDTQYF
TGCGCCAGCAGCGTGAGCGGGAGCCCAGATACGCAGTATTTT
>.|TRBV19|TRBJ2-7|14|TRBD2
CASSKGTSGGRQYF
TGTGCCAGTAGTAAGGGGACTAGCGGAGGTCGGCAGTACTTC
>.|TRBV9|TRBJ2-3|14|.
CASSPEGRRDTQYF
TGTGCCAGCAGCCCGGAGGGCCGCCGGGATACGCAGTATTTT
>.|TRBV5-1|TRBJ1-2|19|TRBD1
CASSLAYSTGQGLNYGYTF
TGCGCCAGCAGCTTGGCCTATTCAACAGGACAGGGATTAAACTATGGCTACACCTTC
>.|TRBV6-5|TRBJ2-2|15|.
CASNAFEYYTGELFF
TGTGCCAGCAATGCTTTTGAGTATTACACCGGGGAGCTGTTTTTT
>.|TRBV28|TRBJ1-2|16|TRBD1
CASSLMGPGQGYGYTF
TGTGCCAGCAGTTTAATGGGGCCGGGACAGGGCTATGGCTACACCTTC
>few|TRBV9|TRBJ2-7|15|TRBD1
CASSGGGQALYEQYF
TGTGCCAGCAGCGGTGGGGGACAGGCCCTCTACGAGCAGTACTTC
>.|TRBV19|TRBJ2-7|14|TRBD1
CASSGRDRGYEQYF
TGTGCCAGTAGTGGCCGGGACAGGGGCTACGAGCAGTACTTC
>.|TRBV7-2|TRBJ1-4|15|.
CASSFTGFSTEKLFF
TGTGCCAGCAGCTTCACCGGTTTTAGCACTGAAAAACTGTTTTTT
>.|TRBV29-1|TRBJ1-2|13|.
CSVDSGTSAGYTF
TGCAGCGTTGACTCCGGGACATCGGCTGGCTACACCTTC
>.|TRBV13|TRBJ1-2|15|TRBD1
CASSQDRGVLRGYTF
TGTGCCAGCAGCCAAGACAGGGGGGTTCTGAGGGGCTACACCTTC
>once|TRBV7-2|TRBJ2-7|14|TRBD2
CASSADGTSSEQYF
TGTGCCAGCAGCGCTGACGGGACTAGCAGCGAGCAGTACTTC
>.|TRBV7-8|TRBJ2-7|15|.
CASSHLVPAVGEQYF
TGTGCCAGCAGCCATTTGGTCCCCGCGGTAGGCGAGCAGTACTTC
>.|TRBV25-1|TRBJ2-7|15|TRBD1
CASADPGGRAYEQYF
TGTGCCAGCGCGGACCCAGGGGGACGGGCCTACGAGCAGTACTTC
>.|TRBV4-3|TRBJ2-2|15|TRBD2
CASSLSGRGAGELFF
TGCGCCAGCAGCCTTAGCGGGAGGGGGGCCGGGGAGCTGTTTTTT
>.|TRBV18|TRBJ1-2|13|TRBD1
CASSTGAKGGYTF
TGTGCCAGCTCGACAGGGGCTAAGGGTGGCTACACCTTC
>few|TRBV9|TRBJ1-2|16|.
CASSVDTFDTAYGYTF
TGTGCCAGCAGCGTAGACACTTTCGACACTGCCTATGGCTACACCTTC
>.|TRBV6-1|TRBJ2-3|15|TRBD2
CASRVSGTSTDTQYF
TGTGCCAGCAGGGTTAGCGGGACTAGCACAGATACGCAGTATTTT
>.|TRBV6-1|TRBJ1-1|12|.
CASSENAAEAFF
TGTGCCAGCAGTGAGAATGCGGCTGAAGCTTTCTTT
>.|TRBV5-1|TRBJ2-3|17|TRBD1
CASSNLWTGGSTDTQYF
TGCGCCAGCAGCAACCTCTGGACAGGGGGGAGCACAGATACGCAGTATTTT
>few|TRBV30|TRBJ2-7|14|.
CAWSGRGIGYEQYF
TGTGCCTGGAGTGGGCGGGGTATAGGGTACGAGCAGTACTTC
>.|TRBV10-3|TRBJ2-7|13|TRBD2
CAISEPGGYEQYF
TGTGCCATCAGCGAGCCGGGGGGCTACGAGCAGTACTTC
>few|TRBV29-1|TRBJ2-5|12|TRBD2
CSVYIAGETQYF
TGCAGCGTTTATATAGCGGGAGAGACCCAGTACTTC
>.|TRBV28|TRBJ2-7|19|TRBD2
CASSLSGLAGSLGYYEQYF
TGTGCCAGCAGTCTGTCGGGACTAGCGGGTTCTTTGGGGTACTACGAGCAGTACTTC
>once|TRBV5-1|TRBJ2-1|17|TRBD2
CASSFRSGSDSDNEQFF
TGCGCCAGCAGCTTTAGAAGCGGGAGTGACTCCGACAATGAGCAGTTCTTC
>.|TRBV5-4|TRBJ2-3|14|TRBD2
CASSLGGRGDTQYF
TGTGCCAGCAGCCTTGGCGGGAGAGGAGATACGCAGTATTTT
>.|TRBV28|TRBJ2-7|20|.
CASSFPLTDSIGRTDYEQYF
TGTGCCAGCAGTTTCCCTCTCACGGACAGCATCGGGAGGACCGACTACGAGCAGTACTTC
>.|TRBV5-4|TRBJ2-3|13|.
CASSDRLTDTQYF
TGTGCCAGCTCCGACAGGCTCACAGATACGCAGTATTTT
>.|TRBV7-9|TRBJ1-3|18|.
CSSSLAPTGSWAGNTIYF
TGTTCCAGCAGCTTAGCTCCAACAGGGAGCTGGGCTGGAAACACCATATATTTT
>.|TRBV27|TRBJ2-1|16|TRBD2
CASSSQTSSRENEQFF
TGTGCCAGCAGTTCCCAGACTAGCTCGCGGGAGAATGAGCAGTTCTTC
>few|TRBV4-1|TRBJ2-7|14|TRBD2
CASSSTSGAYEQYF
TGCGCCAGCAGCTCGACTAGCGGAGCCTACGAGCAGTACTTC
>few|TRBV5-4|TRBJ2-2|16|TRBD2
CASSLAGTRNTGELFF
TGTGCCAGCAGCTTGGCCGGGACTAGGAACACCGGGGAGCTGTTTTTT
>.|TRBV9|TRBJ2-3|15|.
CASSGPNSGADTQYF
TGTGCCAGCAGCGGGCCAAACTCGGGGGCAGATACGCAGTATTTT
>.|TRBV21-1|TRBJ2-7|17|.
CASSKEKGRDRVYEQYF
TGTGCCAGCAGCAAAGAAAAGGGGCGGGACAGGGTTTACGAGCAGTACTTC
>.|TRBV6-6|TRBJ2-1|13|TRBD2
CASSYVSGNEQFF
TGTGCCAGCAGTTACGTTAGCGGGAATGAGCAGTTCTTC
>.|TRBV6-1|TRBJ1-2|13|.
CATREMHNYGYTF
TGTGCCACCCGGGAGATGCATAACTATGGCTACACCTTC
>.|TRBV5-1|TRBJ2-3|14|.
CASSFFTGTDTQYF
TGCGCCAGCAGCTTTTTTACGGGCACAGATACGCAGTATTTT
>.|TRBV7-6|TRBJ2-1|19|TRBD2
CASSPEGLAGLASYNEQFF
TGTGCCAGCAGCCCAGAGGGACTAGCGGGATTAGCATCCTACAATGAGCAGTTCTTC
>.|TRBV13|TRBJ1-2|16|.
CASSLERGAGYYGYTF
TGTGCCAGCAGCTTAGAACGGGGGGCAGGATACTATGGCTACACCTTC
>.|TRBV2|TRBJ2-5|14|.
CASSTSSRQETQYF
TGTGCCAGCAGTACGTCTAGTAGGCAAGAGACCCAGTACTTC
>.|TRBV11-2|TRBJ2-2|13|TRBD2
CASSGLVPGELFF
TGTGCCAGCAGCGGACTAGTACCCGGGGAGCTGTTTTTT
>.|TRBV2|TRBJ2-7|16|TRBD2
CASSGVRTSSSYEQYF
TGTGCCAGCAGTGGGGTTCGGACTAGCAGCTCCTACGAGCAGTACTTC
>few|TRBV4-3|TRBJ2-7|17|TRBD2
CASSQAFGGRAVYEQYF
TGCGCCAGCAGCCAAGCTTTTGGCGGGAGGGCCGTCTACGAGCAGTACTTC
>.|TRBV5-1|TRBJ2-2|16|TRBD2
CASTYGLAGVSGELFF
TGCGCCAGCACCTATGGACTAGCGGGAGTATCCGGGGAGCTGTTTTTT
>.|TRBV30|TRBJ1-5|13|.
CAWSFRTDQPQHF
TGTGCCTGGAGTTTCCGCACGGATCAGCCCCAGCATTTT
>.|TRBV2|TRBJ2-7|14|TRBD1
CASKGQGAPHEQYF
TGTGCCAGCAAGGGACAGGGGGCACCGCACGAGCAGTACTTC
>.|TRBV5-6|TRBJ2-3|16|TRBD2
CASSRDETSGADTQYF
TGTGCCAGCAGCCGGGACGAGACTAGCGGGGCAGATACGCAGTATTTT